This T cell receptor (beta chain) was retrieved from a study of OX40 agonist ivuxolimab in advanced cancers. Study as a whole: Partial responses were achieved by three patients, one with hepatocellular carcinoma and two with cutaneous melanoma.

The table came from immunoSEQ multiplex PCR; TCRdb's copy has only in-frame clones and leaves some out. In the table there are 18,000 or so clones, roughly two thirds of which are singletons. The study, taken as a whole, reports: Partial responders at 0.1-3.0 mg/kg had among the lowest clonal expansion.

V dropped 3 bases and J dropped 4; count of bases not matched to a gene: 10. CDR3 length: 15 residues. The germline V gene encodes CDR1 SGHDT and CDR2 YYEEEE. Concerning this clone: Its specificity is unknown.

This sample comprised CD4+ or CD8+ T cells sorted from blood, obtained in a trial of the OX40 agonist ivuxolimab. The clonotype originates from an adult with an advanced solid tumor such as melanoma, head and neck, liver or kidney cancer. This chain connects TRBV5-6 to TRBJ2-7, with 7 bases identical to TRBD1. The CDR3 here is CASSYGTDFWYEQYF. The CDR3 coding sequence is TGTGCCAGCAGCTACGGGACAGACTTTTGGTACGAGCAGTACTTC.